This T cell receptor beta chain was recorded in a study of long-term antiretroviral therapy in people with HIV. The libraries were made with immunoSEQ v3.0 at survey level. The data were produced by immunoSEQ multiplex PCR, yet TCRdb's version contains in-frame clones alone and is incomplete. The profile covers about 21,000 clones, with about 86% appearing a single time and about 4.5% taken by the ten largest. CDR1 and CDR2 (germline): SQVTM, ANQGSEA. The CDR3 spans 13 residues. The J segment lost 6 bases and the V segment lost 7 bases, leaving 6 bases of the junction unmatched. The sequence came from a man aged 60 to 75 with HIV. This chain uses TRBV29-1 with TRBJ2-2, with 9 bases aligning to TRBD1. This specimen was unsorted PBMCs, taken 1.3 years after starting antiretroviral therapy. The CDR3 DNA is TGCAGCGCCGGGACAGGGTTCGCCGGGGAGCTGTTTTTT. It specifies CSAGTGFAGELFF.